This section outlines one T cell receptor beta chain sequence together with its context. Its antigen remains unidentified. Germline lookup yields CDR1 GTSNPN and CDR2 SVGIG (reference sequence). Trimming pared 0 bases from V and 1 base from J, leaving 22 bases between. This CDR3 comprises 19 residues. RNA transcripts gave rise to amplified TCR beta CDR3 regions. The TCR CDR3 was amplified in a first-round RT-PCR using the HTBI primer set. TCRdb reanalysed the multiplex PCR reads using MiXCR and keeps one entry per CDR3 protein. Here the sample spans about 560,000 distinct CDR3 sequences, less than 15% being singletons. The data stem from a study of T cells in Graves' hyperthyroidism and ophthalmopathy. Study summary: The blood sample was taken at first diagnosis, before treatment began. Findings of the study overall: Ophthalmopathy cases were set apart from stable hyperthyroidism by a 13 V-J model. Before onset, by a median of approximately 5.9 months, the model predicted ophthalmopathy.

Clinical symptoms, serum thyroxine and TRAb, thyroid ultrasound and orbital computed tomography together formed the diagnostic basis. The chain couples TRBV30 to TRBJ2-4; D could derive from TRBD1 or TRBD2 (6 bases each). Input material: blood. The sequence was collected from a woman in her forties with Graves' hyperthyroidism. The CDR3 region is CAWSVLGRGGLVAKNIQYF. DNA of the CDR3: TGTGCCTGGAGTGTATTAGGCAGGGGAGGCCTAGTTGCCAAAAACATTCAGTACTTC.